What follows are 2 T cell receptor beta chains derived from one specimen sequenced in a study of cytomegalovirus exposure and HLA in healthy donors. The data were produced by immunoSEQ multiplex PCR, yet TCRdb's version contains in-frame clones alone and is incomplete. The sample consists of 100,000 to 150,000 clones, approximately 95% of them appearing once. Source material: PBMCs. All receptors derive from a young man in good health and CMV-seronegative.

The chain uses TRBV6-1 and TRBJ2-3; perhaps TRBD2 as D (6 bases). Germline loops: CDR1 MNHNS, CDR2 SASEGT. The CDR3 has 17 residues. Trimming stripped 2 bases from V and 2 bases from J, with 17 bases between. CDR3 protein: CASSESRRADYTDTQYF. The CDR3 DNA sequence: TGTGCCAGCAGTGAATCCCGGCGTGCGGACTACACAGATACGCAGTATTTT.

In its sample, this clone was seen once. The CDR3 region has the DNA TGTGCCAGCAGCCCCGGGACTAGCGGACTCACAGATACGCAGTATTTT. The encoded protein is CASSPGTSGLTDTQYF. The rearrangement joins TRBV5-5 to TRBJ2-3, with TRBD2 matching over 11 bases. The CDR3 is made up of 16 amino acids. J was trimmed by 2 bases and V by 4 bases; bases with no gene match: 6. Germline loops: CDR1 SGHKS, CDR2 YYEKEE (reference sequence).